A selection of T cell receptor beta chains follows, all from one sample in a study of vaccination effects on CD4 cells after COVID-19. Their antigens are not known. TCRdb keeps only in-frame clones here, not all; method: immunoSEQ multiplex PCR. The table has 26,000 or so clones, 83% seen once. Source: CD4+ T cells from PBMCs cultured with HCoV-NL63 spike peptides, taken after COVID-19 vaccination. The receptors were sampled from a human donor who received a COVID-19 vaccine. Some clones in this sample may be carry-over from other donors' samples. Both conserved end residues are part of each CDR3. Fields, in order: clone size, J gene, V gene, D gene, CDR3 protein, CDR3 DNA. The D gene is left open where the match is weak. Only some rows state a clone size, as once, few, many or a class for expanded clones.

clone size: NA; J gene: TRBJ1-5; V gene: TRBV6-4; D gene: TRBD1; CDR3 protein: CASSRTGDSNQPQHF; CDR3 DNA: TGTGCCAGCAGCCGGACAGGGGATAGCAATCAGCCCCAGCATTTT
clone size: NA; J gene: TRBJ2-3; V gene: TRBV6-4; D gene: TRBD2; CDR3 protein: CASSNTGTSAQYF; CDR3 DNA: TGTGCCAGCAGTAACACCGGGACTAGCGCGCAGTATTTT
clone size: once; J gene: TRBJ2-2; V gene: TRBV27; D gene: NA; CDR3 protein: CASKEIGRNTGELFF; CDR3 DNA: TGTGCCAGCAAAGAGATCGGACGGAACACCGGGGAGCTGTTTTTT
clone size: NA; J gene: TRBJ2-3; V gene: TRBV28; D gene: NA; CDR3 protein: CASSSLGGGTDTQYF; CDR3 DNA: TGTGCCAGCAGTTCCCTGGGCGGCGGCACAGATACGCAGTATTTT
clone size: NA; J gene: TRBJ2-4; V gene: TRBV7-9; D gene: NA; CDR3 protein: CASSLRAANRKAKNIQYF; CDR3 DNA: TGTGCCAGCAGCTTAAGGGCAGCAAACCGGAAGGCCAAAAACATTCAGTACTTC
clone size: NA; J gene: TRBJ1-1; V gene: TRBV19; D gene: NA; CDR3 protein: CASSTGHPALRITEAFF; CDR3 DNA: TGTGCCAGTAGTACGGGACACCCGGCCCTTCGGATCACTGAAGCTTTCTTT
clone size: NA; J gene: TRBJ1-1; V gene: TRBV18; D gene: NA; CDR3 protein: CASSPPSLDTEAFF; CDR3 DNA: TGTGCCAGCTCACCACCCTCTCTCGATACTGAAGCTTTCTTT
clone size: few; J gene: TRBJ1-2; V gene: TRBV25-1; D gene: NA; CDR3 protein: CASSPAGGYGYTF; CDR3 DNA: TGTGCCAGCAGCCCCGCAGGCGGCTATGGCTACACCTTC
clone size: NA; J gene: TRBJ1-5; V gene: TRBV3-1/TRBV3-2; D gene: TRBD1; CDR3 protein: CASSLGQGGQPQHF; CDR3 DNA: TGTGCCAGCAGCCTTGGACAGGGTGGTCAGCCCCAGCATTTT
clone size: NA; J gene: TRBJ1-5; V gene: TRBV29-1; D gene: NA; CDR3 protein: CSVAGTENQPQHF; CDR3 DNA: TGCAGCGTTGCCGGGACCGAAAATCAGCCCCAGCATTTT